The 23 T cell receptor beta chains in this list originate from one sample, sequenced in a study of blood T cell repertoires in COVID-19. Libraries were prepared by immunoSEQ multiplex PCR; TCRdb keeps only in-frame clonotypes and omits some of them. The data show some 60,000 clones, with around 81% seen just once and 28% held by the top ten. Source material: peripheral blood. All receptors come from a woman aged 80 or over with active or convalescent COVID-19.

V gene TRBV12-5 combines with J gene TRBJ2-7; TRBD1 matches at 10 bases. The V gene end was trimmed by 3 bases and the J gene end by 0 bases; junction bases not matched to a gene: 8. CDR3 length: 17 residues. CDR1 and CDR2 from the germline V gene are LGHNT and FRNRAP. CDR3 residues: CASGFFGTGASSYEQYF. The CDR3 coding sequence is TGTGCTAGTGGTTTTTTCGGGACAGGGGCCTCCTCCTACGAGCAGTACTTC.

V is TRBV18 and J is TRBJ1-4; 10 bases are shared with TRBD1. This CDR3 is 16 amino acids long. Germline CDR1 KGHSH, CDR2 LQKENI. The ends lost 4 bases at V and 7 bases at J; junction bases unmatched: 9. The CDR3 sequence: CASSRTRQGALEKLFF. CDR3 nucleotides: TGTGCCAGCTCACGGACGAGACAGGGGGCGCTTGAAAAACTGTTTTTT.

V usage is TRBV20-1 and J usage is TRBJ1-1; D remains ambiguous. V gave up 3 bases and J gave up 5 bases, with 4 bases separating them. Germline V gene sequence: CDR1 DFQATT, CDR2 SNEGSKA (reference sequence). This CDR3 comprises 10 residues. The CDR3 protein is CSASVTEAFF. In nucleotides, the CDR3 is TGCAGTGCTAGTGTAACTGAAGCTTTCTTT.

The CDR3 coding sequence is TGTGCCAGTAGTACGACAGGGTTTAATTCACCCCTCCACTTT. Translated: CASSTTGFNSPLHF. This chain links TRBV19 with TRBJ1-6; TRBD1 agrees at 7 bases. V gave up 4 bases and J gave up 6 bases; unmatched junction bases: 3. Germline CDR1 reads LNHDA; CDR2 reads SQIVND (reference sequence). The CDR3 is made up of 14 amino acids.

For this clone: Other DNA sequences from this sample encode an identical CDR3 as well. The chain employs TRBV20-1 and TRBJ1-4; D is undetermined. CDR3 length: 11 residues. Trimming took off 1 base at V and 8 bases at J, with 5 bases between the two ends. Germline CDR1 DFQATT, CDR2 SNEGSKA (reference sequence). The CDR3 spells CSARGQEKLFF. CDR3 nucleotide sequence: TGCAGTGCTAGAGGTCAGGAAAAACTGTTTTTT.

The chain has TRBV5-6 and TRBJ1-6; 8 bases map to TRBD1. With V trimmed by 3 bases and J by 5 bases, 1 base remained unmatched. The CDR3 loop spans 14 amino acids. Germline CDR1 reads SGHDT; CDR2 reads YYEEEE. The CDR3 here is CASSSDRDNSPLHF. The CDR3 DNA reads as TGTGCCAGCAGCTCGGACAGGGATAATTCACCCCTCCACTTT.

The rearrangement links TRBV5-1 to TRBJ2-3; perhaps TRBD2 as D (6 bases). CDR1 and CDR2 from the germline V gene are SGHRS and YFSETQ. The CDR3 is 15 residues long. V was clipped by 0 bases and J by 1 base, with 9 bases between them. The CDR3 sequence: CASSLVSGRTDTQYF. The DNA of the CDR3 is TGCGCCAGCAGCTTGGTTAGCGGACGCACAGATACGCAGTATTTT.

This chain connects TRBV5-1 to TRBJ1-2; 8 bases fit TRBD1. The V gene end was trimmed by 4 bases and the J gene end by 0 bases; junction bases not matched to a gene: 5. CDR1 and CDR2 (germline): SGHRS, YFSETQ. This CDR3 has 15 residues. CDR3 in amino acids: CASSMTGEANYGYTF. In nucleotides, the CDR3 is TGCGCCAGCAGCATGACAGGGGAAGCTAACTATGGCTACACCTTC.

This clone was picked up one time. This chain uses TRBV4-3 with TRBJ2-1, with a possible D match to TRBD2 (5 bases). CDR1 is LGHNA, CDR2 YSLEER, per germline. The CDR3 has 14 amino acids. Trimming stripped 1 base from V and 3 bases from J, with 7 bases between. The CDR3 DNA reads as TGCGCCAGCAGCCAAGGGGGAGTCTACAATGAGCAGTTCTTC. Translation: CASSQGGVYNEQFF.

This sequence joins TRBV9 and TRBJ2-1; 8 bases are a match to TRBD2. Unmatched junction bases numbered 7, after V lost 0 bases and J lost 8 bases. The germline V gene has CDR1 SGDLS and CDR2 YYNGEE. The CDR3 is 15 amino acids. The CDR3 DNA reads as TGTGCCAGCAGCGTAGAGGTAGCGGGGAATTATGAGCAGTTCTTC. This encodes CASSVEVAGNYEQFF. Full variable domain (remainder filled in from reference TRBV9 and TRBJ2-1): DSGVTQTPKHLITATGQRVTLRCSPRSGDLSVYWYQQSLDQGLQFLIQYYNGEERAKGNILERFSAQQFPDLHSELNLSSLELGDSALYFCASSVEVAGNYEQFFGPGTRLTVL.

The J gene is TRBJ2-1, the V gene TRBV18, with 16 bases that match TRBD2. The CDR3 is 14 amino acids. V trimming: 6 bases; J trimming: 10 bases; junction bases outside the gene matches: 3. CDR1 is KGHSH and CDR2 is LQKENI in the germline V gene. The DNA for the CDR3 is TGTGCCAGCTCGGGACTAGCGGGGGGGAACGAGCAGTTCTTC. Translation: CASSGLAGGNEQFF.

The genes are TRBV12-3 or TRBV12-4 and TRBJ1-5; D call uncertain. CDR3 size: 13 residues. Trimming cost V 5 bases and J 5 bases, with 10 bases left between them. CDR3 sequence reads: CASSVSDHQPQHF. Here the CDR3 DNA reads TGTGCCAGCAGTGTGTCAGATCATCAGCCCCAGCATTTT.

This chain joins TRBV6-2 or TRBV6-3 and TRBJ2-7, with TRBD1 matching 10 bases. After removal of 2 bases from V and 2 bases from J, the junction contained 3 bases not matched to a gene. From germline, CDR1 is MNHEY and CDR2 SVGEGT. CDR3 length: 15 residues. The CDR3 bases are TGTGCCAGCAGTTACGGGACAGGGGACCCCTACGAGCAGTACTTC. Protein sequence: CASSYGTGDPYEQYF.

This clone was seen a few times. The rearrangement joins TRBV25-1 to TRBJ1-6; D is ambiguous. The germline gives CDR1 MGHDK, CDR2 SYGVNS. V lost 4 bases and J 7 bases, leaving 11 bases between the germline ends. The CDR3 spans 14 residues. This CDR3 is CASSVEGYNSPLHF. As DNA, the CDR3 is TGTGCCAGCAGTGTGGAGGGTTACAATTCACCCCTCCACTTT.

This chain connects TRBV2 to TRBJ1-4, with D possibly TRBD1 on 5 matching bases. The length of the CDR3 is 16 residues. CDR1 and CDR2 from the germline V gene are SNHLY and FYNNEI. The V and J ends lost 5 bases and 0 bases respectively, with 13 bases between them. CDR3 region: CASSQSGGTTNEKLFF. CDR3 bases: TGTGCCAGCAGTCAGAGCGGGGGGACAACTAATGAAAAACTGTTTTTT.

This clone showed up many times. This chain links TRBV11-1 with TRBJ1-1, with 7 bases aligning to TRBD1. This CDR3 has 14 amino acids. Germline CDR1 and CDR2: SGHAT and FQDESV (reference sequence). Germline trimming cut 1 base from V and 7 bases from J; bases unmatched to any gene: 6. CDR3 protein: CASSLVRTGDEAFF. The CDR3 nucleotides are TGTGCCAGCAGCTTAGTCAGGACAGGCGATGAAGCTTTCTTT.

The chain recombines TRBV20-1 with TRBJ2-1, with 7 bases lining up with TRBD2. Germline lookup yields CDR1 DFQATT and CDR2 SNEGSKA (reference sequence). V was clipped by 3 bases and J by 0 bases; unmatched bases: 5. The CDR3 covers 15 residues. Written as DNA, the CDR3 is TGCAGTGCTAGTACGGGGGGAAGCTCCTACAATGAGCAGTTCTTC. Encoded protein: CSASTGGSSYNEQFF.

This chain links TRBV6-5 with TRBJ1-2; no definite D call. The CDR3 is 12 residues long. Looked up from germline, CDR1 is MNHEY and CDR2 is SVGAGI. V lost 6 bases to trimming and J lost 6 bases, with 11 bases between them. The CDR3 here is CASSPRGDGYTF. CDR3 nucleotide sequence: TGTGCCAGCAGCCCCCGGGGTGATGGCTACACCTTC.

V is TRBV19 and J is TRBJ2-5, with TRBD2 as a possible D gene (6 bases). CDR3 length: 15 amino acids. The V and J ends lost 7 bases and 5 bases respectively, with 20 bases between them. Germline V lookup: CDR1 LNHDA, CDR2 SQIVND (reference sequence). The CDR3 here is CASTLSWGGGETQYF. In DNA form, the CDR3 reads TGTGCCAGTACCCTCTCTTGGGGCGGAGGGGAGACCCAGTACTTC.

This rearrangement joins TRBV5-1 to TRBJ1-1, with a tentative D call TRBD1 (5 bases). Germline V lookup: CDR1 SGHRS, CDR2 YFSETQ. Trimming took off 4 bases at V and 5 bases at J, with 9 bases between the two ends. CDR3 size: 12 residues. CDR3 DNA sequence: TGCGCCAGCAGCACAGGACGGACTGAAGCTTTCTTT. It is translated as CASSTGRTEAFF.

In this sample, this clone turned up a few times. This chain links TRBV11-3 with TRBJ2-2; D unclear. CDR3 size: 14 residues. Germline V gene lookup returns CDR1 SGHNT and CDR2 YENEEA. Between the trimmed V and J ends, which lost 4 bases and 5 bases, there was a span of 11 bases. The DNA for the CDR3 is TGTGCCAGCAGCTCCCTAGGTCGGACCGGGGAGCTGTTTTTT. This encodes CASSSLGRTGELFF.

The CDR3 sequence: CASSQGGVSGVGELFF. Written as DNA, the CDR3 is TGTGCCAGCAGCCAAGGAGGGGTTAGCGGGGTCGGGGAGCTGTTTTTT. The chain couples TRBV3-1 (or the pseudogene TRBV3-2) to TRBJ2-2; TRBD2 agrees at 8 bases. Germline CDR1 and CDR2: LGHDT and YNNKEL (reference sequence). With V trimmed by 1 base and J by 7 bases, 8 bases remained unmatched. CDR3 size: 16 residues.

The chain couples TRBV3-1 (or the pseudogene TRBV3-2) to TRBJ1-1, with D unclear. Trimming removed 5 bases at V and 0 bases at J, with 7 bases between. Looked up from germline, CDR1 is LGHDT and CDR2 is YNNKEL (reference sequence). The CDR3 runs to 13 residues. The CDR3 coding sequence is TGTGCCAGCAGCATACGCGTGAACACTGAAGCTTTCTTT. It codes for CASSIRVNTEAFF.